This T cell receptor (beta chain) was documented in a study of spatial heterogeneity in lung cancer (dated by TCRdb to the late 2010s). General notes on the study: Beta-chain transcripts were consistently detected in greater numbers than alpha-chain transcripts, which likely reflects a higher abundance of beta-chain transcripts. TCR transcript counts in tumor regions correlated strongly with a T cell transcriptional module score from matched bulk RNA-seq. In the raw uncorrected reads, each unique combination of TCR and UMI appeared more than ten times on average. In non-small cell lung cancer, the study made a quantitative comparison of TCR alpha and beta repertoires among multiple tumor regions, matched nontumor lung and blood. The study linked features of the TCR repertoire to counts of nonsynonymous mutations, which were determined by whole-exome sequencing of tumor tissue. At surgery, both alpha and beta chains were TCR-sequenced in fewer than 250 tumor regions, over 61 matched nontumor lung samples and around 50 PBMC samples.

This specimen's time point label, per the study, means: sample taken at primary tumor resection. Samples were obtained from 70 to 85 patients with early-stage, untreated non-small cell lung cancer from the lung TRACERx cohort. Whole RNA extracted from tumor and nontumor lung tissue, or from cryopreserved PBMC samples, was used for TCR sequencing without cell sorting. Only patients for whom sufficient RNA was available from at least two tumor regions were selected for TCR sequencing. Before being selected, tumor and adjacent nontumor lung specimens were reviewed by a lung pathologist. In the germline V gene, CDR1 corresponds to ENHRY and CDR2 to SYGVKD. Spanning cysteine to phenylalanine, the CDR3 consists of 16 amino acids. Just CDR3 DNA is preserved here, 48 bases in frame from base 1. V is reduced by 5 bases and J by 8 bases, leaving a spacing of 22 bases between them. Overall results and qualifications from the work: Estimated TCR-seq coverage of tumor T cells was only 5.5% to 8% for alpha chains and about 12% for beta chains. Counts of ubiquitous and regional expanded TCRs were found to correlate with counts of ubiquitous and regional nonsynonymous mutations, respectively. Additional single-cell paired TCR alpha and beta sequencing was considered necessary to confirm, at a functional level, the hypothesis that regional TCRs recognize regional mutations. The tumor nonsynonymous mutation count correlated with the number of expanded alpha and beta TCRs within the tumor.

Libraries were built with 5' RACE. Sequencing was carried out with a NextSeq 500. To allow correction of PCR and sequencing errors, the TCR library protocol tagged every TCR cDNA molecule with a unique molecular identifier. Concerning the study's data processing: Decombinator tools were used for TCR identification, UMI-based error correction and CDR3 extraction. TCRs above a frequency of 2 per 1,000, corresponding to the top 1% of the tumor frequency distribution, were defined as expanded. Expanded tumor TCRs statistically deemed absent (corrected P<0.05) from at least one tumor region were classed as regional, and all other expanded tumor TCRs were classed as ubiquitous. Each repertoire was subsampled 100 times to 5,000 TCRs, after which Renyi diversity was computed with the R vegan package. To build CDR3 similarity networks, amino acid triplet string-kernel similarity was used, and CDR3s were connected when their pairwise similarity was above 0.82. In TCRdb, the public reads were trimmed at Q25 with fastp and aligned with MiXCR, with productive beta chains retained. Duplicate CDR3 protein sequences are folded into a single record with the most common DNA and genes. These V and J calls are TCRdb output, not the study's own analysis. Present in this sample are around 2,800 distinct CDR3 sequences, under 14% of which were seen just once. Clones ranked in the top ten supply approximately 12% of the sample.

This clonotype is medium-sized (0.01 to 0.1%) in its sample. Its antigen remains unidentified. Nothing much larger sits one base from this clone, and base qualities are not available. This sequence was found in a male donor with early-stage non-small cell lung cancer. The specimen was lung tumor tissue, collected at surgery. The sequence links TRBV10-3 to TRBJ2-1, with the D call perhaps TRBD1 or TRBD2, as 5 bases match in each case. The CDR3 reads CAISHDITREGDEQFF. The DNA sequence is as follows: TGTGCCATCAGTCACGATATTACTAGGGAAGGGGATGAGCAGTTCTTC.